This T cell receptor (beta chain) was obtained from a study of cytomegalovirus exposure and HLA in healthy donors. The wider study: About 200 million T cells yielded some 120 million unique TCR beta sequences in earlier analysis.

Looked up from germline, CDR1 is MNHNY and CDR2 is SVGAGI (reference sequence). There are 13 residues in the CDR3. Trimming removed 4 bases at V and 6 bases at J, with 12 bases between. The PCR used 60 Vbeta and 13 Jbeta primers. TCRdb's table, derived via immunoSEQ multiplex PCR, lists solely in-frame clones and lacks some. Of 110,000 or so clones in the sample, around 77% were seen once. Whole-study findings and limits: Sequences of the TCR beta chain were said to predict the HLA-A and HLA-B alleles of most subjects accurately. The study put roughly 160 TCR beta chains on its list as cytomegalovirus-associated. Within an earlier analysis, most TCR beta V segments proved productive either about 90% or about 30% of the time.

Points on this clone: What it binds is unknown.

V gene TRBV6-6 combines with J gene TRBJ1-1, with D possibly being TRBD1 (5 bases). This clonotype originated in a woman aged 30 to 39 in good health and CMV-seropositive. The sample comprised PBMCs. CDR3 nucleotide sequence: TGTGCCAGCAGTTCGGCGGGGGTATCTGAAGCTTTCTTT. It encodes CASSSAGVSEAFF.